These 4 T cell receptor beta chains were all obtained from the same sample, sequenced in a study of T cells in Graves' hyperthyroidism and ophthalmopathy (dated by TCRdb to between 2017 and 2020). Library generation was performed with multiplex PCR. The reads were generated on an Illumina HiSeq 2000. TCR beta CDR3 regions were amplified from RNA transcripts. The first round of RT-PCR for the TCR CDR3 was performed with the HTBI primer set and the Qiagen OneStep RT-PCR kit. TCRdb ran its own pipeline on the public reads, namely fastp trimming at Q25 and MiXCR clone calling, and kept in-frame beta chains. Each entry is one CDR3 protein sequence, shown with its most common DNA and genes. The sample has hundreds of thousands of distinct CDR3 sequences on record, 14% of them singletons. Under 15% of the sample belongs to the ten largest clones. The sample was blood. The receptors were sampled from a woman aged 50 to 65 with Graves' ophthalmopathy.

This clonotype was picked up many times. V is TRBV15 and J is TRBJ1-1; D is unresolved. CDR1 is LNHNV and CDR2 is YYDKDF in the germline V gene (reference sequence). Trimming left V 2 bases short and J 7 bases short, with 11 bases between. The CDR3 covers 13 residues. The CDR3 DNA is TGTGCCACCAGCAGACAGTCCCGAAGTGAAGCTTTCTTT. It is translated as CATSRQSRSEAFF.

This clonotype showed up many times. The chain links TRBV30 to TRBJ2-1; 15 bases map to TRBD2. V was pared by 1 base and J by 0 bases, with 1 base of the junction left unmatched. This CDR3 is 17 amino acids long. CDR1 and CDR2 from the germline V gene are GTSNPN and SVGIG (reference sequence). CDR3 sequence: CAWSGGLAGGSYNEQFF. The CDR3 DNA follows: TGTGCCTGGAGTGGGGGACTAGCGGGAGGCTCCTACAATGAGCAGTTCTTC.

This rearrangement joins TRBV14 to TRBJ2-7; TRBD2 matches at 13 bases. The germline V gene has CDR1 SGHDN and CDR2 FVKESK. The CDR3 extends over 15 amino acids. J was trimmed by 7 bases and V by 3 bases; bases with no gene match: 6. CDR3 sequence (DNA): TGTGCCAGCAGCCATAGGACTAGCGGGAGATGGGAGCAGTACTTC. Amino acids: CASSHRTSGRWEQYF.

V is TRBV4-3 and J is TRBJ2-7, with 9 bases aligning to TRBD2. V shed 2 bases, J shed 4 bases, and the junction held 6 bases outside the gene matches. Germline CDR1 is LGHNA and CDR2 is YSLEER. The CDR3 consists of 15 residues. The CDR3 region has the DNA TGCGCCAGCAGCCAATCCCCTAGCGGGATATACGAGCAGTACTTC. Amino acids: CASSQSPSGIYEQYF.